The 2 T cell receptor beta chains reported below all come from one sample, sequenced in a study of blood T cells in healthy people across ages. A second PCR of roughly 7 to 11 cycles used a sample-barcoded 5' primer and a J-beta primer mix. TCRdb passed the 5' RACE reads through MiXCR, listing each CDR3 protein once. In the table there are some 900,000 distinct CDR3 sequences, more than 25% of which are singletons. Material for sequencing was blood. These receptors came from a woman of 80 years or more in good health.

Concerning this clonotype itself: This may be a read error, as it is one base from a much larger clone. The chain combines TRBV7-2 with TRBJ1-4; a possible D gene is TRBD1 (5 bases). CDR1 is SGHTA, CDR2 FQGNSA, per germline. This CDR3 region has 18 residues. The CDR3 DNA is TGTGCCAGCAGCTTAAGCCCCCTAACAGGAACAACTAATGAAAAACGGTTTTTT. Translation: CASSLSPLTGTTNEKRFF.

V and J are TRBV7-2 and TRBJ1-4; D is possibly TRBD1 (5 bases). The length of the CDR3 is 15 residues. V lost 3 bases and J lost 4, with 12 bases in between. Germline V gene sequence: CDR1 SGHTA, CDR2 FQGNSA. This chain's CDR3 is CASSLGRADNEKLFF. As DNA, the CDR3 is TGTGCCAGCAGCTTGGGCAGGGCAGATAATGAAAAACTGTTTTTT.